These 10 T cell receptor beta chains came from one sample sequenced in a study of blood T cell repertoires in COVID-19. Only in-frame clones appear in the TCRdb table, and some are missing; sequencing was by immunoSEQ multiplex PCR. This table has 30,000 or so clones, 89% appearing once. The specimen sequenced was peripheral blood. These receptors were collected from a woman between 40 and 50 years old with active or convalescent COVID-19.

The chain recombines TRBV4-1 with TRBJ2-1; D is perhaps TRBD1 (6 bases). Germline V CDR1 and CDR2: MGHRA, YSYEKL. V lost 1 base to trimming and J lost 2 bases, with 21 bases between them. The CDR3 length is 19 residues. Here the CDR3 DNA reads TGCGCCAGCAGCCAAGCGTCATCTGCCGCACAGGGACCCTACAATGAGCAGTTCTTC. Its translation: CASSQASSAAQGPYNEQFF.

This chain's CDR3 is CASSFSFSSGELFF. As DNA, the CDR3 is TGTGCCAGCAGCTTTAGCTTTTCGTCAGGGGAGCTGTTTTTT. V and J are TRBV7-6 and TRBJ2-2; D is undetermined. V was pared by 3 bases and J by 8 bases, with 13 bases between. The CDR3 spans 14 residues. The germline V gene encodes CDR1 SGHVS and CDR2 FNYEAQ.

The rearrangement links TRBV7-8 to TRBJ2-6, with D perhaps TRBD2 (6 bases). This CDR3 is 17 amino acids long. CDR1 and CDR2 from the germline V gene are SGHVS and FQNEAQ. The V gene lost 5 bases and the J gene lost 1 base, with 15 bases spanning the gap. The CDR3 reads CASSPLTGGSGANVLTF. As DNA, the CDR3 is TGTGCCAGCAGCCCTCTAACCGGGGGTTCTGGGGCCAACGTCCTGACTTTC.

The V gene is TRBV7-9, the J gene TRBJ2-2, with no clear D. The CDR3 totals 15 residues. Trimming shortened V by 1 base and J by 2 bases, and 8 bases separated the two germline ends. Germline CDR1 and CDR2: SEHNR and FQNEAQ (reference sequence). The CDR3: CASSLVQPNTGELFF. Here the CDR3 DNA reads TGTGCCAGCAGCTTAGTACAGCCTAACACCGGGGAGCTGTTTTTT.

This rearrangement joins TRBV7-9 to TRBJ2-1, with a tentative D call TRBD2 (6 bases). Germline assignment: CDR1 SEHNR and CDR2 FQNEAQ (reference sequence). V lost 4 bases to trimming and J lost 10 bases, with 11 bases between them. This CDR3 is built from 12 residues. CDR3 protein: CASSSGRGEQFF. The DNA of the CDR3 is TGTGCCAGCAGCTCCGGCCGGGGGGAGCAGTTCTTC.

This rearrangement joins TRBV27 to TRBJ1-6, with no clear D. V lost 0 bases and J lost 3, with 6 bases in between. CDR3 length equals 15 residues. The germline V gene has CDR1 MNHEY and CDR2 SMNVEV (reference sequence). For the CDR3, the DNA is TGTGCCAGCAGTTTATCGAGCGTCTATAATTCACCCCTCCACTTT. It specifies CASSLSSVYNSPLHF.

The J gene is TRBJ1-5, the V gene TRBV12-3 or TRBV12-4, with a tentative D call TRBD1 (6 bases). V was pared by 4 bases and J by 2 bases, with 6 bases between. The CDR3 spans 13 residues. CDR3: CASSWTGNQPQHF. CDR3 nucleotide sequence: TGTGCCAGCAGTTGGACAGGCAATCAGCCCCAGCATTTT.

This clone was observed a single time. This chain uses TRBV18 with TRBJ2-7; 8 bases are shared with TRBD2. Germline CDR1 is KGHSH and CDR2 is LQKENI. V was clipped by 3 bases and J by 6 bases; unmatched bases: 4. The CDR3 has 13 residues. This CDR3 reads CASSPLAGFEQYF. The CDR3 DNA reads as TGTGCCAGCTCACCGCTAGCGGGTTTCGAGCAGTACTTC.

The chain carries TRBV19 and TRBJ2-7; 9 nucleotides match TRBD2. This CDR3 region has 17 residues. Per germline, CDR1 LNHDA and CDR2 SQIVND (reference sequence). With 4 bases clipped from V and 3 bases from J, the junction kept 13 bases outside the gene matches. In DNA, the CDR3 is TGTGCCAGTAGTAACGGTGGCGGGAGGGCCCTGGGCTACGAGCAGTACTTC. Encoded protein: CASSNGGGRALGYEQYF. The full variable domain, completed using reference TRBV19 and TRBJ2-7, is DGGITQSPKYLFRKEGQNVTLSCEQNLNHDAMYWYRQDPGQGLRLIYYSQIVNDFQKGDIAEGYSVSREKKESFPLTVTSAQKNPTAFYLCASSNGGGRALGYEQYFGPGTRLTVT.

This clone was counted once. The chain uses TRBV7-3 and TRBJ2-1, with TRBD2 matching over 11 bases. This CDR3 region has 18 residues. Losses at the gene ends were 5 bases for V and 4 bases for J; bases not matched to a gene: 13. Per the germline V gene, CDR1 is SGHTA and CDR2 is FQGTGA. CDR3 residues: CASSPIAGGAGLYNEQFF. For the CDR3, the DNA is TGTGCCAGCAGCCCAATAGCGGGAGGGGCGGGATTATACAATGAGCAGTTCTTC.